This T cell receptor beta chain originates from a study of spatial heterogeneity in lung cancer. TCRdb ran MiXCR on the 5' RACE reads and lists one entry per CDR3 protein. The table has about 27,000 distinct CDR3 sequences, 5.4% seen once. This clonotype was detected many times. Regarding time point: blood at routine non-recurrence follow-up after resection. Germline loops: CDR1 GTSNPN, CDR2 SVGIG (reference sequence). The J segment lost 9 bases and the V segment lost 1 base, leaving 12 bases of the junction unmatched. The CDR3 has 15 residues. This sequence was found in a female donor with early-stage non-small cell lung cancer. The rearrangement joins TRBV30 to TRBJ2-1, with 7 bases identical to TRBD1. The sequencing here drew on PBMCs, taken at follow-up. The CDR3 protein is CAWSDRATQGVEQFF. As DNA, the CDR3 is TGTGCCTGGAGTGACAGGGCGACCCAGGGGGTTGAGCAGTTCTTC.